This section outlines one T cell receptor (beta chain) sequence together with its context. Its target is not known. The final CDR3 position lacks the conserved phenylalanine or tryptophan, pointing to a likely read error. It is unclear where the CDR3 begins or ends on the DNA, so no DNA is shown, and the CDR3 is as TCRdb lists it. This sample stems from a study of T cells in Graves' hyperthyroidism and ophthalmopathy. Germline V CDR1 and CDR2: MGHRA, YSYEKL. A total of 9 residues make up the CDR3, ends included. The study enrolled patients aged 18 to 65 with newly diagnosed hyperthyroidism of under 2 months' duration. Patients with uncontrolled infections, other autoimmune diseases, pregnancy or lactation were excluded. The study, taken as a whole, reports: Blood also showed most of the thyroid clonotypes that were expanded above 0.001.

RNA transcripts were the template for amplifying TCR beta CDR3 regions. Primed by the HTBI set, a first-round RT-PCR was run on the TCR CDR3. MiXCR, run by TCRdb on the multiplex PCR reads, gives a single entry per CDR3 protein. Among approximately 100,000 distinct CDR3 sequences listed, 35% to 45% were seen once. Specimen: peripheral blood or thyroid tissue (not recorded which). This chain joins TRBV4-1 and TRBJ2-2; TRBD2 is the table's D call and was not checked against the DNA. The sequence derives from a woman younger than 45 with Graves' hyperthyroidism. CDR3 amino acids: CASSQGLEV.